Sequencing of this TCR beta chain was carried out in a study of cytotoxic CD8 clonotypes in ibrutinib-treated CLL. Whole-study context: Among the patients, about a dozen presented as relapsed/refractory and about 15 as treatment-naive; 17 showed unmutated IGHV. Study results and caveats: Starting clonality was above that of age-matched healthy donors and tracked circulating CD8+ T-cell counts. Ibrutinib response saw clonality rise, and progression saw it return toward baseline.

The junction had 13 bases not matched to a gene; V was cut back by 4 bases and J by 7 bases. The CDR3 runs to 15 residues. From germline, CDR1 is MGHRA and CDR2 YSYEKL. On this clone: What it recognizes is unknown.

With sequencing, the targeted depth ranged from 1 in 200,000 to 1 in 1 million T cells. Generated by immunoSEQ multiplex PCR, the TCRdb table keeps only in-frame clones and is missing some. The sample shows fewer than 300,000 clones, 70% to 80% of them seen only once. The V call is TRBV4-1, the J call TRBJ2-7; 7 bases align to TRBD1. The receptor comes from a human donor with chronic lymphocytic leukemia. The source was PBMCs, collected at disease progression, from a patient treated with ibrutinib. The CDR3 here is CASSPSPGTVGEQYF. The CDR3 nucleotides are TGCGCCAGCAGCCCCTCGCCGGGGACAGTCGGAGAGCAGTACTTC.